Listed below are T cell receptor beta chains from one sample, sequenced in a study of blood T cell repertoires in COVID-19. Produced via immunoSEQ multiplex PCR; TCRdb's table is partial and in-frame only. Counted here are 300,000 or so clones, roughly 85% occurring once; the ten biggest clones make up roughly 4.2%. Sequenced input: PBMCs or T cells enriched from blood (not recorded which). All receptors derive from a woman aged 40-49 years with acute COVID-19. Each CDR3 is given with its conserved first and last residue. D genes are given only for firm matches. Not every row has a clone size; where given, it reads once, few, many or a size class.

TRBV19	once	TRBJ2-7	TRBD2	CASSVGLAASYEQYF	TGTGCCAGTAGTGTGGGACTAGCGGCCAGCTACGAGCAGTACTTC
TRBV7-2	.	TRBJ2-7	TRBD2	CASSLTSGSEQYF	TGTGCCAGCAGCTTGACTAGCGGGAGCGAGCAGTACTTC
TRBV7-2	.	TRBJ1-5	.	CASSLRSGEPQHF	TGTGCCAGCAGCCTCCGGTCAGGGGAGCCCCAGCATTTT
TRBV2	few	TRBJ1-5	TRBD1	CASLGTGGNQPQHF	TGTGCCAGCCTTGGGACAGGAGGCAATCAGCCCCAGCATTTT
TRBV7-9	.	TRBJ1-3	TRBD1	CASSLVQGAAGNTIYF	TGTGCCAGCAGCTTAGTACAGGGGGCTGCTGGAAACACCATATATTTT
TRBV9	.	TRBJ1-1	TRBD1	CASSVGQGASTEAFF	TGTGCCAGCAGCGTAGGACAGGGGGCGAGCACTGAAGCTTTCTTT
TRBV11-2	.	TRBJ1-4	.	CASSLEAGLNEKLFF	TGTGCCAGCAGCTTAGAGGCGGGCCTTAATGAAAAACTGTTTTTT
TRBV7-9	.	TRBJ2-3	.	CASSFGTDTQYF	TGTGCCAGCAGCTTCGGCACAGATACGCAGTATTTT
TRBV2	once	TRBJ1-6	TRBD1	CASRDRDREYSPLHF	TGTGCCAGCAGGGACCGGGACAGGGAATATTCACCCCTCCACTTT
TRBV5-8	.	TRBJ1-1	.	CASSFAGPGGTEAFF	TGTGCCAGCAGCTTCGCGGGACCGGGGGGCACTGAAGCTTTCTTT
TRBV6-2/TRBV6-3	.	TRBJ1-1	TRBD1	CASSYWGGTENTEAFF	TGTGCCAGCAGTTATTGGGGCGGGACAGAGAACACTGAAGCTTTCTTT
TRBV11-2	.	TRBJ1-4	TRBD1	CASSWRDRGEKLFF	TGTGCCAGCAGCTGGCGGGACAGGGGTGAAAAACTGTTTTTT
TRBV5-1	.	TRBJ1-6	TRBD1	CASSLGTGEGSPLHF	TGCGCCAGCAGCTTGGGGACAGGGGAGGGTTCACCCCTCCACTTT
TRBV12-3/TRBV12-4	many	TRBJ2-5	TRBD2	CASRAGGSNQYF	TGTGCCAGTCGCGCGGGGGGTTCGAACCAGTACTTC
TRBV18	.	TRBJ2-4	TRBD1	CASSPPGTGGKLGNIQYF	TGTGCCAGCTCACCACCCGGGACAGGGGGCAAGTTGGGAAACATTCAGTACTTC
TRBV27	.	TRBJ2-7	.	CASSPQTGTYEQYF	TGTGCCAGCAGTCCCCAAACGGGTACCTACGAGCAGTACTTC
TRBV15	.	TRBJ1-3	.	CATSRTRRTETGNTIYF	TGTGCCACCAGCAGAACTCGTCGGACAGAGACTGGAAACACCATATATTTT
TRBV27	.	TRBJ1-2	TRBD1	CASSPRQGASGYTF	TGTGCCAGCAGTCCCCGACAGGGGGCGTCTGGCTACACCTTC
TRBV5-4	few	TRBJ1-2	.	CASRQTTRRRVGYTF	TGTGCCAGCAGACAAACCACCCGGCGGAGAGTCGGCTACACCTTC
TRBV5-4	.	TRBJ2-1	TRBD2	CASSLVIASGGNEQFF	TGTGCCAGCAGCTTGGTGATAGCTAGCGGGGGGAATGAGCAGTTCTTC
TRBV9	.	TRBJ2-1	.	CASSVVSSTYNEQFF	TGTGCCAGCAGCGTAGTTAGTAGTACCTACAATGAGCAGTTCTTC
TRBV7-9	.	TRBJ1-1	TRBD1	CASSLAGTGGNTEAFF	TGTGCCAGCAGCTTAGCCGGGACAGGGGGTAACACTGAAGCTTTCTTT
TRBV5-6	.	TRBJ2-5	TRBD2	CARSLGGWASGSSRETQYF	TGTGCCCGCAGCTTGGGGGGTTGGGCTAGCGGGAGTTCCAGGGAGACCCAGTACTTC
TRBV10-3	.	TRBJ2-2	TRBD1	CAISEAWGQGLSTGELFF	TGTGCCATCAGTGAGGCGTGGGGACAGGGGCTGAGCACCGGGGAGCTGTTTTTT
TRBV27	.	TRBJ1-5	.	CASSSQAGNQPQHF	TGTGCCAGCAGTTCCCAGGCTGGGAATCAGCCCCAGCATTTT
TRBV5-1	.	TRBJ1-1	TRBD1	CASTPGTAENTEAFF	TGCGCCAGCACCCCCGGGACAGCAGAGAACACTGAAGCTTTCTTT
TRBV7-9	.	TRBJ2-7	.	CASKLWGDEQYF	TGTGCCAGCAAGCTTTGGGGGGACGAGCAGTACTTC
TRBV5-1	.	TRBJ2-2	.	CASSSIAAGLPGGGELFF	TGCGCCAGCAGCTCGATAGCCGCGGGACTGCCCGGGGGCGGGGAGCTGTTTTTT
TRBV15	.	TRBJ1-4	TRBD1	CATSREYGTGGEKLFF	TGTGCCACCAGCAGAGAATACGGGACAGGGGGTGAAAAACTGTTTTTT
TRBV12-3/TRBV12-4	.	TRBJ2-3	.	CASSSLADTQYF	TGTGCCAGCAGCTCATTAGCAGATACGCAGTATTTT
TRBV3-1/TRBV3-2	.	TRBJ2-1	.	CASSQATENEQFF	TGTGCCAGCAGCCAAGCGACAGAGAATGAGCAGTTCTTC
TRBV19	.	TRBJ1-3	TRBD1	CASSYRGQTRSGNTIYF	TGTGCCAGTAGTTACAGGGGTCAAACTCGCTCTGGAAACACCATATATTTT
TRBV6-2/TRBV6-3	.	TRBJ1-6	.	CASSRTSGKPLHF	TGTGCCAGCAGTAGAACCTCAGGCAAACCCCTCCACTTT
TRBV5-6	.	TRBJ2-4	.	CASSLAAASIQYF	TGTGCCAGCAGCTTGGCCGCTGCGAGCATTCAGTACTTC
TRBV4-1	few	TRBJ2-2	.	CASSQQPTGVGELFF	TGCGCCAGCAGCCAACAGCCGACCGGGGTAGGGGAGCTGTTTTTT
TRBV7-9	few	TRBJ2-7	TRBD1	CASSLTGTDLWEQYF	TGTGCCAGCAGCTTAACCGGGACAGATCTCTGGGAGCAGTACTTC
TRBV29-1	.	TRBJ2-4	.	CSVEGTVNAKNIQYF	TGCAGCGTTGAAGGGACAGTGAACGCCAAAAACATTCAGTACTTC
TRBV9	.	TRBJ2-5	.	CASSTGGQLQETQYF	TGTGCCAGCAGCACCGGCGGGCAGCTTCAGGAGACCCAGTACTTC
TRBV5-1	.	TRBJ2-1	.	CASSLQGISSYNEQFF	TGCGCCAGCAGCTTACAGGGAATAAGCTCCTACAATGAGCAGTTCTTC
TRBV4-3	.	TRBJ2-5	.	CASSLYRRDRKETQYF	TGCGCCAGCAGCCTGTATAGGAGGGACAGAAAAGAGACCCAGTACTTC
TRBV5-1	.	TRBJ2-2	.	CASSLVGRGDAGELFF	TGCGCCAGCAGCTTGGTTGGCAGGGGAGACGCCGGGGAGCTGTTTTTT
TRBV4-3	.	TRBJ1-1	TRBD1	CASSQVRDRVSNTEAFF	TGCGCCAGCAGCCAAGTCCGGGACAGGGTGTCGAACACTGAAGCTTTCTTT
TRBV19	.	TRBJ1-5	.	CASSPTGNSNQPQHF	TGTGCCAGTAGCCCTACAGGGAATAGCAATCAGCCCCAGCATTTT
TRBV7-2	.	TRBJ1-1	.	CASVEQTNTEAFF	TGTGCGTCGGTGGAACAGACGAACACTGAAGCTTTCTTT
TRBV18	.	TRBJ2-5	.	CASSPTRGQTQETQYF	TGTGCCAGCTCACCGACTAGGGGACAGACCCAAGAGACCCAGTACTTC
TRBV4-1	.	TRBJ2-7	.	CASSLSSSYEQYF	TGCGCCAGCAGCCTTTCGTCGAGCTACGAGCAGTACTTC
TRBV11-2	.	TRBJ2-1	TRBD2	CASSRLAGLGNEQFF	TGTGCCAGCAGCCGTCTAGCGGGACTTGGCAATGAGCAGTTCTTC
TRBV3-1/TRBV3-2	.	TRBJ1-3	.	CASSQSQLGRRGRNTIYF	TGTGCCAGCAGCCAATCCCAACTTGGACGGAGGGGACGAAACACCATATATTTT
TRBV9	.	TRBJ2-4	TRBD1	CASSVATGMTKNIQYF	TGTGCCAGCAGCGTAGCGACAGGGATGACCAAAAACATTCAGTACTTC